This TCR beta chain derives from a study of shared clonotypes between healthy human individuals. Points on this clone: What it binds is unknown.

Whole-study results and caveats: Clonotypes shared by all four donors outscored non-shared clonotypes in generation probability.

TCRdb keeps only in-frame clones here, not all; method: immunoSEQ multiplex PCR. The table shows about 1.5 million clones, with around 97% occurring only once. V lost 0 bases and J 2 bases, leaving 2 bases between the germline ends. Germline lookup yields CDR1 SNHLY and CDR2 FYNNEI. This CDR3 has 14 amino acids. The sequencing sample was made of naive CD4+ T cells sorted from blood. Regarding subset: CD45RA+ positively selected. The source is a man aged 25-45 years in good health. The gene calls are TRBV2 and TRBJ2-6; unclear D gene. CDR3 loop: CASSEAPGANVLTF. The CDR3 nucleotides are TGTGCCAGCAGTGAAGCGCCTGGGGCCAACGTCCTGACTTTC.